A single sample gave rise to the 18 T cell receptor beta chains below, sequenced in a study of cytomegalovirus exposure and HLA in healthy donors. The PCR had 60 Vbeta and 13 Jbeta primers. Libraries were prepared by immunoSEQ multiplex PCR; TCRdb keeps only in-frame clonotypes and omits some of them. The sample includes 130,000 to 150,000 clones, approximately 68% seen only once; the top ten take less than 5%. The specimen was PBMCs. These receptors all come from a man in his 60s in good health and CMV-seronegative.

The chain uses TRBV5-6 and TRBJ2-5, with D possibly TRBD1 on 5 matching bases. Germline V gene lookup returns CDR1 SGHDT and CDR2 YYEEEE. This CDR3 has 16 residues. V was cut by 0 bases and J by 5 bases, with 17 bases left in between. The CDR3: CASSLARLGARETQYF. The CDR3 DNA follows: TGTGCCAGCAGCTTGGCCCGTCTAGGGGCACGGGAGACCCAGTACTTC.

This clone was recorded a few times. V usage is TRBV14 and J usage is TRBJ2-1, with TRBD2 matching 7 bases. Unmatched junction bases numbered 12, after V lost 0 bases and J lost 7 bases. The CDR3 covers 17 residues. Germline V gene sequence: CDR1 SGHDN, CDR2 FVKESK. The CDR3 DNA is TGTGCCAGCAGCCAAGATCTAGTGGGAGGGCCGGGGAATGAGCAGTTCTTC. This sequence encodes CASSQDLVGGPGNEQFF.

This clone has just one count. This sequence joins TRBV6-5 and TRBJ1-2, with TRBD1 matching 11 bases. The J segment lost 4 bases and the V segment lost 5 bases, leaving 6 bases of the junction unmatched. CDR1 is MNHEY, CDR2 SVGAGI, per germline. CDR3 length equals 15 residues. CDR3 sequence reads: CASSPPGQGGYGYTF. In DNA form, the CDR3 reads TGTGCCAGCAGTCCGCCGGGACAGGGGGGCTATGGCTACACCTTC.

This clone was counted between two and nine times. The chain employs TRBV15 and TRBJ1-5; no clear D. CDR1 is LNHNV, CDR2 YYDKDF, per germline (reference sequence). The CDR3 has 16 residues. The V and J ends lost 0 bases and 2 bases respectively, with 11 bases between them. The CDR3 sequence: CATSRETARGNQPQHF. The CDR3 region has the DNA TGTGCCACCAGCAGAGAGACGGCCCGGGGCAATCAGCCCCAGCATTTT.

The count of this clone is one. The CDR3 region is CAWAGFPTDTQYF. The CDR3 nucleotides are TGTGCCTGGGCGGGGTTTCCCACAGATACGCAGTATTTT. This chain joins TRBV30 and TRBJ2-3, with D possibly TRBD2 on 6 matching bases. The CDR3 is 13 residues long. Germline V CDR1 and CDR2: GTSNPN, SVGIG (reference sequence). V shed 5 bases and J shed 2 bases, with 11 bases lying between them.

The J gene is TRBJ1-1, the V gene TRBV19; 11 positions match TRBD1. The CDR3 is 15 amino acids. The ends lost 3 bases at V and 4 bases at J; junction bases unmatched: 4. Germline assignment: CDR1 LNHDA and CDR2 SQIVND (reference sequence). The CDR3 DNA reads TGTGCCAGTAGTATGGACAGGGGGCCGCGCACTGAAGCTTTCTTT. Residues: CASSMDRGPRTEAFF.

In DNA form, the CDR3 reads TGTGCCAGCAGTCTTGGCCCAATCCAGGGCGCGTATGGCTACACCTTC. Translating gives CASSLGPIQGAYGYTF. The genes are TRBV27 and TRBJ1-2, with a tentative D call TRBD1 (5 bases). V lost 5 bases, J lost 5 bases, and 21 bases lay in between. The CDR3 runs to 16 residues. The germline V gene has CDR1 MNHEY and CDR2 SMNVEV (reference sequence).

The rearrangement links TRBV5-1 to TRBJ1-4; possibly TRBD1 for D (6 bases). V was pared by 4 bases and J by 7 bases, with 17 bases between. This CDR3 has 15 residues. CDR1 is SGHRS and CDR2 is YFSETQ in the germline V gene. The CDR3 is CASSQETGLGEKLFF. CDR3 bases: TGCGCCAGCAGCCAAGAGACAGGATTAGGTGAAAAACTGTTTTTT.

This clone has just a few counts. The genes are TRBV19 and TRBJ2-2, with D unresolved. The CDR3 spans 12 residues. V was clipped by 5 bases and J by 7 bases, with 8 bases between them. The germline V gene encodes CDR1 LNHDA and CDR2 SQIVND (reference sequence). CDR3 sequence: CASSVQNGELFF. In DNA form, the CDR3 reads TGTGCCAGTAGTGTCCAGAACGGGGAGCTGTTTTTT. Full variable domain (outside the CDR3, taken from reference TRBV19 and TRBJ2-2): DGGITQSPKYLFRKEGQNVTLSCEQNLNHDAMYWYRQDPGQGLRLIYYSQIVNDFQKGDIAEGYSVSREKKESFPLTVTSAQKNPTAFYLCASSVQNGELFFGEGSRLTVL.

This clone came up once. The CDR3 here is CASSPHGRGSSSYNEQFF. In nucleotides, the CDR3 is TGTGCCAGCAGCCCGCACGGGCGCGGGAGTTCCTCCTACAATGAGCAGTTCTTC. The gene calls are TRBV7-2 and TRBJ2-1; 7 positions agree with TRBD2. Germline V CDR1 and CDR2: SGHTA, FQGNSA. The CDR3 has 18 amino acids. The trim removed 5 bases at V and 0 bases at J, leaving 13 bases unmatched. The variable domain in full, with the rest retrieved from reference TRBV7-2 and TRBJ2-1, is GAGVSQSPSNKVTEKGKDVELRCDPISGHTALYWYRQSLGQGLEFLIYFQGNSAPDKSGLPSDRFSAERTGGSVSTLTIQRTQQEDSAVYLCASSPHGRGSSSYNEQFFGPGTRLTVL.

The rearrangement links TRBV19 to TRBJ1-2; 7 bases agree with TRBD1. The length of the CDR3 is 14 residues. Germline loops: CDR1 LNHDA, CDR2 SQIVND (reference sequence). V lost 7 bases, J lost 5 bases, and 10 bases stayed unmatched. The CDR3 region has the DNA TGTGCCAGTAACACGGGGTCAGGGGGATATGGCTACACCTTC. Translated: CASNTGSGGYGYTF.

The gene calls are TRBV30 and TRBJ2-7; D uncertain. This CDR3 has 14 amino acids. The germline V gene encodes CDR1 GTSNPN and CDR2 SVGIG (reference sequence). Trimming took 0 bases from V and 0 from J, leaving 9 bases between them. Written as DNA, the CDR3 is TGTGCCTGGAGTGTACCCTACCCCTCCTACGAGCAGTACTTC. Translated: CAWSVPYPSYEQYF.

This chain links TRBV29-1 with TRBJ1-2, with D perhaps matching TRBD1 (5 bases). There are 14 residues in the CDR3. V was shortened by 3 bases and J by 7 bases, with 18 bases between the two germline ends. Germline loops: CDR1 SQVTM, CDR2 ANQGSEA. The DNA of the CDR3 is TGCAGCGTTGAGGAGATGGGGGGGGACGGTGGCTACACCTTC. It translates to CSVEEMGGDGGYTF.

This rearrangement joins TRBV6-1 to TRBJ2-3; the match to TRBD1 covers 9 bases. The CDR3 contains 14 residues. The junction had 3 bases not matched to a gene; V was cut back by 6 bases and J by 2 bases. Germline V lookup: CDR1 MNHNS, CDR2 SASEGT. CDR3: CASSGTGPTDTQYF. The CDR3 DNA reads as TGTGCCAGCAGCGGGACAGGGCCCACAGATACGCAGTATTTT.

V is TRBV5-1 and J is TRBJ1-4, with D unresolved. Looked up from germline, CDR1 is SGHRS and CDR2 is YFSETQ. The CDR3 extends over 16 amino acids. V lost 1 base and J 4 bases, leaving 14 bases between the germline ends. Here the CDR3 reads CASSLYRGTNNEKLFF. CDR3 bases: TGCGCCAGCAGCTTGTACCGGGGTACCAATAATGAAAAACTGTTTTTT. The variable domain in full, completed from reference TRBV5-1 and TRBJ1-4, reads KAGVTQTPRYLIKTRGQQVTLSCSPISGHRSVSWYQQTPGQGLQFLFEYFSETQRNKGNFPGRFSGRQFSNSRSEMNVSTLELGDSALYLCASSLYRGTNNEKLFFGSGTQLSVL.

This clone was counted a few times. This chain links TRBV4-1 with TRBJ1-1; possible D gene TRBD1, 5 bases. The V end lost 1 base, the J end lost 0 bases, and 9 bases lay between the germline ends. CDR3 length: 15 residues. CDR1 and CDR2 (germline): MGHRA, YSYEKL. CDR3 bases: TGCGCCAGCAGCCAAGGGACACGGATGAACACTGAAGCTTTCTTT. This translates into CASSQGTRMNTEAFF.

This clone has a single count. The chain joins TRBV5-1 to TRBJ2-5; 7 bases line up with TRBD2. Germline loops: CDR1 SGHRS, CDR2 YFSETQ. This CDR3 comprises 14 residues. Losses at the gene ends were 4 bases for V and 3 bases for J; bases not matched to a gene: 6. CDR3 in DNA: TGCGCCAGCAGCCCTTGGGGAGGGGAAGAGACCCAGTACTTC. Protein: CASSPWGGEETQYF.

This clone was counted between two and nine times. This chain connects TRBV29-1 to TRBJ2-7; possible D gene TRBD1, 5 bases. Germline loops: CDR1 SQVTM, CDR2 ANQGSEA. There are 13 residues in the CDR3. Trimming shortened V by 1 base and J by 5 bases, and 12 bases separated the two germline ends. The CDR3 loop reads CSVEGYRLHEQYF. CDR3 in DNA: TGCAGCGTTGAAGGGTACAGGCTCCACGAGCAGTACTTC.